This T cell receptor (beta chain) appears in the sequencing data of a study of blood T cell repertoires in COVID-19. In the study overall: Some COVID-19 samples were acute and others convalescent; all came from the United States, Italy and Spain. PBMCs, B-cell-depleted T cells, or T cells provided the cDNA or gDNA that made up the material.

There are 16 residues in the CDR3. The V gene's germline CDR1 is LNHDA and CDR2 SQIVND (reference sequence). V gave up 1 base and J gave up 5 bases; unmatched junction bases: 11. This clone was found a few times. Source study methods: Amplifying reference gene primers gave estimates of nucleated cell counts. Assay used: immunoSEQ multiplex PCR; TCRdb lists only in-frame clones, some missing. The V and J calls and clone size are taken from that table; D and trimming were inferred from the DNA. Of some 290,000 clones listed, 86% are singletons. Sequencing input: peripheral blood. The TCR comes from a man between 18 and 29 years old with active or convalescent COVID-19. J is TRBJ2-7 and V is TRBV19, with 7 bases that match TRBD1. The CDR3 DNA follows: TGTGCCAGTAGTATAGGATTGGCAGGGGACAGCCACGAGCAGTACTTC. It yields the protein CASSIGLAGDSHEQYF.